The clone carrying this T cell receptor beta chain was seen a handful of times. This record belongs to a study of blood T cell repertoires in COVID-19. Background on the study: The United States, Italy and Spain provided the acute and convalescent COVID-19 samples. The analysed material was cDNA or gDNA that came from T cells, B-cell-depleted T cells, or PBMCs.

Seattle's cohort entered during active infection and was followed longitudinally. V was pared by 6 bases and J by 6 bases, with 7 bases of the junction left unmatched. From germline, CDR1 is ENHRY and CDR2 SYGVKD. The CDR3 totals 13 residues. How the authors handled the data: Amplified reference gene primers provided the basis for estimating nucleated cell counts. Here immunoSEQ multiplex PCR was the method, and the copy in TCRdb shows in-frame clones only, minus some. That table supplies the V and J calls and clone size; D and trimming were determined from the DNA. The table has about 210,000 clones, approximately 78% seen once.

Sequences were obtained from peripheral blood. V usage is TRBV10-3 and J usage is TRBJ1-1; 7 nucleotides match TRBD1. The source is a woman aged 70 to 79 with COVID-19, enrolled during active disease. The CDR3: CAISRGIGAEAFF. The CDR3, as DNA: TGTGCCATCAGCAGGGGGATTGGGGCTGAAGCTTTCTTT.